This T cell receptor beta chain was documented in a study of Tregs in tolerant kidney transplant recipients. Points from the study as a whole: The most relevant donor-specific Treg TCRbeta repertoire apparently came from expansion with activated donor B cells. Nucleotide sequences could not be compared across some patients' samples due to primer changes. Validation in larger populations is needed because few patients were studied.

Recipients received nonmyeloablative bone marrow transplants from related graft donors, with transient mixed chimerism. Unstimulated regulatory T cells (CD4+CD25+CD127-), CD4+CD25- non-regulatory cells, CD4 and CD8 cells were FACS-sorted from thawed PBMCs. The CDR3 is 13 residues long. CDR1 and CDR2 (germline): GTSNPN, SVGIG (reference sequence). With regard to this clone: What it recognizes is unknown. One end of the junction varies from germline; a read error may be responsible. Different DNA sequences within this sample yield the same CDR3.

Using immunoSEQ multiplex PCR, the repertoire was profiled, and TCRdb retains in-frame clones only, with some absent. The sample yields approximately 82,000 clones, roughly 93% seen once. The chain carries TRBV30 and TRBJ1-6, with 9 bases that match TRBD1. This receptor was taken from a human patient who received a combined kidney and bone marrow transplant. Some T cells may be supplied by the graft donor. The sequences come from CD4+ T cells from blood (PBMCs), collected 12 months after the transplant. CDR3 in amino acids: CACMGQGNSPLHF. Here the CDR3 DNA reads TGTGCCTGCATGGGACAGGGTAATTCCCCCCTCCACTTT. The full variable domain, with the rest looked up from reference TRBV30 and TRBJ1-6, is SQTIHQWPATLVQPVGSPLSLECTVEGTSNPNLYWYRQAAGRGLQLLFYSVGIGQISSEVPQNLSASRPQDRQFILSSKKLLLSDSGFYLCACMGQGNSPLHFGNGTRLTVT.